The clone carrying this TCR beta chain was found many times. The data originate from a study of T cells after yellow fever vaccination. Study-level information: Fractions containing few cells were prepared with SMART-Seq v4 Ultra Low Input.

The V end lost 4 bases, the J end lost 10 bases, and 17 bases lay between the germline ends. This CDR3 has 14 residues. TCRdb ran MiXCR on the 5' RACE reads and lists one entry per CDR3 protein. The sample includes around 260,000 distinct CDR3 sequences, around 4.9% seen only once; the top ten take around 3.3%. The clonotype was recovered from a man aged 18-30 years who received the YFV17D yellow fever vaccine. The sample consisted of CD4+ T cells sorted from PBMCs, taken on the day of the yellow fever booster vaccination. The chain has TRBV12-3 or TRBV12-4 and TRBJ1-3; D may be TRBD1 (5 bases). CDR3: CASSSGTALETIYF. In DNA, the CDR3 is TGTGCCAGCAGTTCCGGGACGGCTCTGGAGACCATATATTTT.